A selection of T cell receptor beta chains follows, all from one sample in a study of blood T cells in healthy people across ages. Each CDR3 protein is one row after TCRdb ran MiXCR on the 5' RACE reads. This repertoire shows over a million distinct CDR3 sequences, under 30% found once; its top ten account for 0.75%. The sample also formed part of further work on T cells of mothers and their children.

The sequenced sample consisted of blood. Receptors were obtained from a girl aged 2-10 years in good health. The CDR3 runs from the conserved cysteine through the conserved F or W. Each record gives: D gene, V gene, J gene, clone size, CDR3 protein, CDR3 DNA. D genes are given only for firm matches. Clone size is not always given. Where it is, it says once, few, many or a class for expanded clones.

>TRBD2|TRBV9|TRBJ2-5|few
CASSAYGLAGRQETQYF
TGTGCCAGCAGCGCCTACGGACTAGCGGGTCGGCAAGAGACCCAGTACTTC
>.|TRBV5-1|TRBJ2-5|few
CASSGLDSEQYF
TGCGCCAGCAGCGGCCTGGACAGTGAGCAGTACTTC
>.|TRBV28|TRBJ2-1|.
CASSFLQSSENEQFF
TGTGCCAGCAGTTTCCTCCAGTCTAGTGAGAATGAGCAGTTCTTC
>.|TRBV6-5|TRBJ1-6|few
CASSKGQSGHSPLHF
TGTGCCAGCAGTAAGGGCCAGTCGGGCCATTCACCCCTCCACTTT
>.|TRBV25-1|TRBJ2-7|.
CASSPYPGYEQYF
TGTGCCAGCAGTCCCTACCCCGGGTACGAGCAGTACTTC
>.|TRBV3-1|TRBJ2-6|.
CASSQELGASGANVLTF
TGTGCCAGCAGCCAAGAGTTGGGGGCTTCTGGGGCCAACGTCCTGACTTTC
>.|TRBV12-3/TRBV12-4|TRBJ2-5|.
CASSDRSRTQETQYF
TGTGCCAGCAGTGACAGGTCCCGAACTCAAGAGACCCAGTACTTC
>.|TRBV28|TRBJ2-5|few
CASGQDLETQYF
TGTGCCAGCGGGCAGGATCTCGAGACCCAGTACTTC
>.|TRBV6-1|TRBJ1-1|few
CASSEGGLNTEAFF
TGTGCCAGCAGTGAAGGGGGCTTGAACACTGAAGCTTTCTTT
>.|TRBV12-3/TRBV12-4|TRBJ2-3|.
CASSNPEAQYF
TGTGCCAGCAGTAATCCTGAGGCGCAGTATTTT
>TRBD2|TRBV4-3|TRBJ2-7|.
CASSQDWGLADYYEQYF
TGCGCCAGCAGCCAAGATTGGGGACTAGCGGATTACTACGAGCAGTACTTC
>.|TRBV3-1|TRBJ2-5|.
CASSSSSFVDSKFF
TGTGCCAGCAGCTCAAGTTCTTTTGTAGACTCAAAGTTCTTC
>.|TRBV20-1|TRBJ1-1|.
CSARTGIEAFF
TGCAGTGCTAGGACTGGTATTGAAGCTTTCTTT
>.|TRBV29-1|TRBJ2-1|.
CSVESRENDEQFF
TGCAGCGTTGAAAGTCGGGAGAATGATGAGCAGTTCTTC
>.|TRBV10-1|TRBJ2-2|.
CASSAEPGELFF
TGCGCCAGCAGTGCTGAGCCCGGGGAGCTGTTTTTT
>.|TRBV7-8|TRBJ1-4|few
CASRDAEKLFF
TGTGCCAGCAGAGACGCCGAAAAACTGTTTTTT
>.|TRBV25-1|TRBJ2-3|few
CASSDRVDTQYF
TGTGCCAGCAGTGACAGGGTAGATACGCAGTATTTT
>.|TRBV9|TRBJ2-3|few
CASSEDDTQYF
TGTGCCAGCAGCGAAGATGATACGCAGTATTTT
>.|TRBV28|TRBJ2-4|.
CASSFGINIQHF
TGTGCCAGCAGTTTTGGCATAAACATTCAGCACTTC
>.|TRBV20-1|TRBJ1-3|.
CSASRPGSGNTIYF
TGCAGTGCTAGTCGACCGGGATCTGGAAACACCATATATTTT
>.|TRBV12-3/TRBV12-4|TRBJ1-2|few
CASSYSSGEGYTF
TGTGCCAGCAGTTACTCCTCAGGGGAAGGCTACACCTTC
>TRBD2|TRBV29-1|TRBJ2-1|.
CSAGRLAAFNEQFF
TGCAGCGCTGGAAGGCTAGCGGCCTTTAATGAGCAGTTCTTC
>.|TRBV7-2|TRBJ2-1|once
CASSLKGVGQFF
TGTGCCAGCAGCTTAAAAGGGGTCGGGCAGTTCTTC
>.|TRBV2|TRBJ2-3|.
CASSERLGGTDTQYF
TGTGCCAGCAGTGAACGCTTAGGGGGCACAGATACGCAGTATTTT
>.|TRBV6-2/TRBV6-3|TRBJ2-1|few
CASSLMSINEQFF
TGTGCCAGCAGCCTCATGTCCATCAATGAGCAGTTCTTC
>.|TRBV19|TRBJ2-5|.
CASSIFGKETQYF
TGTGCCAGTAGTATATTTGGGAAAGAGACCCAGTACTTC
>.|TRBV4-2|TRBJ2-1|.
CASSQWVGANGEQFF
TGTGCCAGCAGCCAATGGGTGGGAGCGAATGGTGAGCAGTTCTTC
>TRBD2|TRBV7-9|TRBJ2-1|few
CASSPDDSGGNNEQFF
TGTGCCAGCAGCCCTGATGATAGCGGGGGAAACAATGAGCAGTTCTTC
>.|TRBV7-8|TRBJ2-3|.
CASSWGVDTQYF
TGTGCCAGCAGCTGGGGGGTAGATACGCAGTATTTT
>.|TRBV7-9|TRBJ2-5|many
CASSPPLGETQYF
TGTGCCAGCAGCCCCCCCCTCGGGGAGACCCAGTACTTC
>.|TRBV28|TRBJ2-1|few
CAATAYNEQFF
TGTGCCGCTACAGCCTACAATGAGCAGTTCTTC
>TRBD1|TRBV12-3/TRBV12-4|TRBJ2-1|.
CASSTTGGLSQFF
TGTGCCAGCAGCACTACAGGGGGCCTGTCGCAGTTCTTC
>.|TRBV29-1|TRBJ1-2|few
CSVDVVGERDGYTF
TGCAGCGTTGACGTAGTAGGGGAACGGGATGGCTACACCTTC
>TRBD2|TRBV6-1|TRBJ2-3|few
CASSRFLAGGPGDTQYF
TGTGCCAGCAGTAGGTTTTTGGCGGGAGGGCCCGGAGATACGCAGTATTTT
>.|TRBV27|TRBJ2-5|few
CASRRGSGLETRYF
TGTGCCAGCAGGCGAGGGTCGGGTTTAGAGACCCGGTACTTC
>.|TRBV3-1|TRBJ2-7|.
CASSPSTGYAHPNEQYF
TGTGCCAGCAGCCCTAGTACGGGTTATGCCCACCCCAACGAGCAGTACTTC
>TRBD2|TRBV20-1|TRBJ2-5|many
CSARDGRAQETQYF
TGCAGTGCTAGAGATGGGAGGGCTCAAGAGACCCAGTACTTC
>.|TRBV28|TRBJ1-5|few
CASTGVPSQPQHF
TGTGCCAGCACCGGGGTTCCGTCTCAGCCCCAGCATTTT
>.|TRBV15|TRBJ2-1|few
CATSRDREQFF
TGTGCCACCAGCAGAGACAGGGAGCAGTTCTTC
>.|TRBV28|TRBJ2-7|.
CASSPESEQYF
TGTGCCAGCAGTCCAGAGAGCGAGCAGTACTTC
>.|TRBV7-9|TRBJ1-2|few
CASRDKMGNYTF
TGTGCCAGCAGGGATAAAATGGGAAACTACACCTTC
>.|TRBV4-2|TRBJ1-1|.
CASSQGVSSTEAFF
TGTGCCAGCAGCCAAGGGGTTTCCTCCACTGAAGCTTTCTTT
>.|TRBV21-1|TRBJ2-4|few
CASSKARRAKNIQYF
TGTGCCAGCAGCAAAGCACGGCGGGCCAAAAACATTCAGTACTTC
>.|TRBV29-1|TRBJ2-4|.
CSARGLGAKNIQYF
TGCAGCGCTAGAGGTTTAGGGGCCAAAAACATTCAGTACTTC
>.|TRBV6-1|TRBJ2-1|few
CASPIGQFF
TGTGCCAGCCCAATCGGGCAGTTCTTC
>TRBD2|TRBV6-2/TRBV6-3|TRBJ2-1|.
CASSYSIGLAGGSSYNEQFF
TGTGCCAGCAGTTACTCGATTGGACTAGCGGGGGGTTCCTCCTACAATGAGCAGTTCTTC
>.|TRBV6-6|TRBJ1-2|few
CASRSGGLDGYTF
TGTGCCAGCAGGAGTGGGGGCCTCGATGGCTACACCTTC
>TRBD2|TRBV7-2|TRBJ2-5|few
CASSLTAGLSFSGETQYF
TGTGCCAGCAGCTTGACAGCGGGATTGTCTTTTAGTGGGGAGACCCAGTACTTC
>TRBD2|TRBV24-1|TRBJ2-5|few
CATSDLPRGDVGETQYF
TGTGCCACCAGTGATCTCCCGCGGGGGGATGTGGGGGAGACCCAGTACTTC
>.|TRBV20-1|TRBJ1-1|.
CSARVRMEAFF
TGCAGTGCTAGAGTTCGTATGGAGGCTTTCTTT
>TRBD1|TRBV4-3|TRBJ2-7|.
CASSQDLRGQGVHF
TGCGCCAGCAGCCAAGATCTACGCGGGCAGGGGGTCCATTTC
>.|TRBV7-3|TRBJ1-5|few
CASSLIPEGPQHF
TGTGCCAGCAGCTTAATACCGGAGGGCCCCCAGCATTTT
>.|TRBV7-2|TRBJ1-5|few
CASNRGVGGNQPQHF
TGTGCCAGCAACCGGGGGGTTGGGGGCAATCAGCCCCAGCATTTT
>.|TRBV9|TRBJ2-7|.
CASSSHGGGASYEQYF
TGTGCCAGCAGCTCCCATGGGGGGGGGGCGTCCTACGAGCAGTACTTC
>TRBD2|TRBV20-1|TRBJ2-5|.
CSARDPSGGAQETQYF
TGCAGTGCTAGAGATCCTAGCGGGGGGGCTCAAGAGACCCAGTACTTC